The 5 T cell receptor beta chains listed next were all sequenced from one sample in a study of T cell changes during pregnancy in multiple sclerosis. Sequencing was performed with immunoSEQ multiplex PCR; in TCRdb, only in-frame clones are kept and a portion is missing. The table records 80,000 to 100,000 clones, 85% to 95% of them present only once. The sequencing here drew on peripheral blood, taken in the first trimester of pregnancy. These receptors originate from a female donor with multiple sclerosis, enrolled in a pregnancy study.

CDR3 sequence reads: CASSPSGTSGTYEQYF. The DNA for the CDR3 is TGTGCCAGTAGTCCGTCCGGGACTAGCGGGACCTACGAGCAGTACTTC. V gene TRBV19 combines with J gene TRBJ2-7, with 13 bases identical to TRBD2. Germline CDR1 LNHDA, CDR2 SQIVND (reference sequence). V was clipped by 5 bases and J by 2 bases; unmatched bases: 6. The CDR3 length is 16 residues. The full variable domain, with the rest looked up from reference TRBV19 and TRBJ2-7, is DGGITQSPKYLFRKEGQNVTLSCEQNLNHDAMYWYRQDPGQGLRLIYYSQIVNDFQKGDIAEGYSVSREKKESFPLTVTSAQKNPTAFYLCASSPSGTSGTYEQYFGPGTRLTVT.

J is TRBJ2-2 and V is TRBV2, with 10 bases aligning to TRBD2. The V gene end was trimmed by 4 bases and the J gene end by 4 bases; junction bases not matched to a gene: 3. This CDR3 has 15 residues. CDR1 and CDR2 (germline): SNHLY, FYNNEI. The CDR3 region has the DNA TGTGCCAGCAGTGTGGTAGCGGGGGGCACCGGGGAGCTGTTTTTT. Its translation is CASSVVAGGTGELFF.

As DNA, the CDR3 is TGTGCCAGCAGTCCCGAGGGGGCCGGGGAGCTGTTTTTT. Amino acids: CASSPEGAGELFF. The chain has TRBV2 and TRBJ2-2; D is possibly TRBD1 (6 bases). The V gene lost 5 bases and the J gene lost 6 bases, with 10 bases spanning the gap. Germline loops: CDR1 SNHLY, CDR2 FYNNEI. The length of the CDR3 is 13 residues.

The V call is TRBV5-1, the J call TRBJ2-3, with 7 bases identical to TRBD1. CDR1 is SGHRS and CDR2 is YFSETQ in the germline V gene. The CDR3 covers 15 residues. The V segment lost 7 bases and the J segment 1 base; nucleotides outside the gene matches: 9. The CDR3 reads CASQITGARTDTQYF. The CDR3 DNA is TGCGCCAGCCAGATTACAGGGGCCCGCACAGATACGCAGTATTTT. Variable domain in full (rest from reference TRBV5-1 and TRBJ2-3): KAGVTQTPRYLIKTRGQQVTLSCSPISGHRSVSWYQQTPGQGLQFLFEYFSETQRNKGNFPGRFSGRQFSNSRSEMNVSTLELGDSALYLCASQITGARTDTQYFGPGTRLTVL.

On this clone itself: The germline gene is not matched at one end of the junction; a read error may be the cause. This chain uses TRBV7-7 with TRBJ2-1, with 8 bases fitting TRBD2. The CDR3 length is 15 residues. Germline V CDR1 and CDR2: SSHAT, FNYEAQ (reference sequence). The CDR3 DNA reads as TGTGCTAGCAGCTTAGGGGTAGCGGGACCTAATGAGCAGTTCTTC. The encoded protein is CASSLGVAGPNEQFF.